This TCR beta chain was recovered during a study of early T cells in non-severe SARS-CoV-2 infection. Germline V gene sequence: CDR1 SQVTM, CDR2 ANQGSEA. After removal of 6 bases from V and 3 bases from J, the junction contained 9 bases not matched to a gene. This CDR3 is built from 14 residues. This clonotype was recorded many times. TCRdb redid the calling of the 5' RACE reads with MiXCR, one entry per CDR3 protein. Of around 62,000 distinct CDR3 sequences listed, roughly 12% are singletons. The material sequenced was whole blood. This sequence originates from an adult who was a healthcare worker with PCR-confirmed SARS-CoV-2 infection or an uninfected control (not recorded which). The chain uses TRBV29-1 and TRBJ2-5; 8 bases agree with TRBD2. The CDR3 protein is CSVPRGGGEETQYF. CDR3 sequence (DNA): TGCAGCGTCCCCCGGGGGGGGGGCGAAGAGACCCAGTACTTC.